These T cell receptor beta chains were read from a single sample in a study of T cell repertoires in cytomegalovirus infection. Each CDR3 protein is one row after TCRdb ran MiXCR on the reads. Counted here are 450,000 to 650,000 distinct CDR3 sequences, more than 20% occurring once; the ten biggest clones make up about 13%. The source material was PBMCs. All receptors come from a human donor in good health (CMV status not recorded). Some clones in this sample may be carry-over from other donors' samples. Both conserved end residues are part of each CDR3. Fields, in order: clone size, V gene, D gene, J gene, CDR3 protein, CDR3 DNA. D genes are given only for firm matches. For some rows the clone size is stated as once, few or many, or as a class when expanded; others skip it.

NA	TRBV20-1	NA	TRBJ2-1	CSARKPPHEQFF	TGCAGTGCTAGAAAACCCCCACATGAGCAGTTCTTC
few	TRBV19	TRBD2	TRBJ2-1	CASRIPGLAGGPGYNEQFF	TGTGCCAGTAGGATACCGGGACTAGCGGGAGGGCCGGGTTACAATGAGCAGTTCTTC
few	TRBV4-1	TRBD2	TRBJ2-1	CASSQEIPAGWSSNEQFF	TGCGCCAGCAGCCAAGAGATTCCAGCGGGATGGAGTTCCAATGAGCAGTTCTTC
NA	TRBV5-1	TRBD1	TRBJ2-6	CASSLGAGGVASGANVLTF	TGCGCCAGCAGCTTGGGGGCAGGGGGAGTCGCATCTGGGGCCAACGTCCTGACTTTC
few	TRBV18	TRBD2	TRBJ2-3	CASSTVAGGLTDTQYF	TGTGCCAGCTCAACAGTAGCGGGAGGGCTTACAGATACGCAGTATTTT
few	TRBV11-3	TRBD1	TRBJ1-2	CASSDPGQGTGGYTF	TGTGCCAGCAGCGATCCGGGACAGGGGACTGGTGGCTACACCTTC
few	TRBV7-2	NA	TRBJ2-3	CASSAFGTRGDTQYF	TGTGCCAGCAGCGCGTTCGGGACTCGAGGGGATACGCAGTATTTT
NA	TRBV7-8	NA	TRBJ1-4	CASSLGTGTFNEKLFF	TGTGCCAGCAGCTTAGGAACTGGCACCTTTAATGAAAAACTGTTTTTT
few	TRBV5-4	NA	TRBJ2-1	CASSLDRAEKGQFF	TGTGCCAGCAGCTTGGACAGGGCAGAGAAAGGGCAGTTCTTC
NA	TRBV12-3/TRBV12-4	TRBD1	TRBJ2-1	CASSWTPGQGVF	TGTGCCAGCAGTTGGACTCCGGGACAGGGAGTCTTC
NA	TRBV15	NA	TRBJ2-2	CATSGGAPTGELFF	TGTGCCACCAGCGGGGGGGCGCCCACCGGGGAGCTGTTTTTT
NA	TRBV28	TRBD2	TRBJ2-1	CASTLGASGSFEQFF	TGTGCCAGCACCTTAGGGGCTAGCGGGAGTTTTGAGCAGTTCTTC
many	TRBV7-2	NA	TRBJ1-1	CASSLVGIGARAFF	TGTGCCAGCAGCTTAGTGGGGATTGGGGCAAGAGCTTTCTTT
few	TRBV18	NA	TRBJ2-1	CASSARTEEQFF	TGTGCCAGCTCAGCCCGGACGGAAGAGCAGTTCTTC
NA	TRBV28	NA	TRBJ1-1	CASSQSPTGNTEAFF	TGTGCCAGCAGCCAATCGCCCACAGGGAACACTGAAGCTTTCTTT
NA	TRBV28	TRBD1	TRBJ2-6	CASSHGGTGLFSGANVLTF	TGTGCCAGCAGTCACGGAGGGACAGGGCTTTTCTCTGGGGCCAACGTCCTGACTTTC
NA	TRBV18	NA	TRBJ2-5	CASSPPVVETQYF	TGTGCCAGCTCACCACCTGTGGTAGAGACCCAGTACTTC
NA	TRBV7-2	TRBD2	TRBJ2-1	CASSSFGGTSGSYNEQFF	TGTGCCAGCAGCTCCTTCGGGGGGACTAGCGGTTCCTACAATGAGCAGTTCTTC
once	TRBV5-6	TRBD1	TRBJ1-4	CASSLLGTGWEKLFF	TGTGCCAGCAGCTTGTTGGGGACAGGGTGGGAAAAACTGTTTTTT
NA	TRBV19	TRBD2	TRBJ2-5	CASRALAGGGETQYF	TGTGCCAGTAGGGCACTAGCGGGAGGTGGGGAGACCCAGTACTTC
few	TRBV6-2/TRBV6-3	TRBD1	TRBJ2-2	CASSGEGQLNTGELFF	TGTGCCAGCAGTGGAGAGGGACAGCTGAACACCGGGGAGCTGTTTTTT
many	TRBV24-1	NA	TRBJ2-5	CATSDRTSYQETQYF	TGTGCCACCAGTGACAGGACCTCGTACCAAGAGACCCAGTACTTC
few	TRBV19	NA	TRBJ2-1	CASSINTVNEQFF	TGTGCCAGTAGTATTAATACGGTCAATGAGCAGTTCTTC
few	TRBV6-5	NA	TRBJ2-1	CASQNTAYNEQFF	TGTGCCAGCCAAAATACCGCCTACAATGAGCAGTTCTTC
NA	TRBV5-4	TRBD1	TRBJ2-1	CASKPGGADDEQFF	TGTGCCAGCAAACCAGGGGGCGCGGACGATGAGCAGTTCTTC
NA	TRBV5-4	TRBD2	TRBJ2-2	CASSLGERGNTGELFF	TGTGCCAGCAGCTTGGGTGAGCGGGGGAACACCGGGGAGCTGTTTTTT
few	TRBV19	TRBD1	TRBJ2-4	CASNSGTGWAKNIQYF	TGTGCCAGTAACTCCGGGACAGGGTGGGCCAAAAACATTCAGTACTTC
few	TRBV24-1	NA	TRBJ2-1	CATSAPSGTGERVQHEQFF	TGTGCCACCAGTGCTCCTTCAGGGACTGGGGAGAGGGTCCAGCATGAGCAGTTCTTC
NA	TRBV27	NA	TRBJ1-5	CASSLRGRTQPQHF	TGTGCCAGCAGTTTACGGGGTAGGACTCAGCCCCAGCATTTT
NA	TRBV10-3	NA	TRBJ1-2	CAISESMQAGYTF	TGTGCCATCAGTGAGTCGATGCAGGCCGGCTACACCTTC
NA	TRBV7-8	TRBD2	TRBJ2-2	CASSPREGLNTGELLF	TGTGCCAGCAGCCCCCGGGAGGGCCTGAACACCGGGGAGCTGTTGTTT
many	TRBV7-2	TRBD1	TRBJ2-5	CASSRTTGGKETQYF	TGTGCCAGCAGCCGGACGACAGGGGGCAAAGAGACCCAGTACTTC
NA	TRBV6-5	TRBD1	TRBJ1-1	CASSPYRGLDTEAFF	TGTGCCAGCAGTCCCTACAGGGGGCTGGACACTGAAGCTTTCTTT